In its sample, the clone carrying this T cell receptor (beta chain) was seen once. Assay: immunoSEQ multiplex PCR; the TCRdb copy retains only in-frame clones and omits some. The sample includes roughly 84,000 clones, 93% of them seen just once. This sample was included in a study of T cell changes during pregnancy in multiple sclerosis. Trimming stripped 3 bases from V and 1 base from J, with 3 bases between. The CDR3 contains 12 residues. Germline V gene sequence: CDR1 SGHDN, CDR2 FVKESK. The clonotype comes from a female donor in good health, enrolled as a control in a pregnancy study. The sequencing used peripheral blood, collected in the third trimester of pregnancy. J is TRBJ1-1 and V is TRBV14; no clear D. The CDR3 DNA is TGTGCCAGCAGCCACGGGAACACTGAAGCTTTCTTT. This codes for CASSHGNTEAFF.